The TCR beta chain described here comes from a study of long-term antiretroviral therapy in people with HIV. A v3.0 immunoSEQ assay was performed at survey level. Clones were sequenced by immunoSEQ multiplex PCR, and TCRdb holds only the in-frame ones, with some missing. Among approximately 25,000 clones, about 84% were seen once, and the ten largest hold almost 9%. This clone was seen a few times. Sampling of each donor yielded at least one pre-ART PBMC sample and at least two post-ART PBMC samples. About 1-10 million cryopreserved PBMC were held in samples before DNA extraction. The length of the CDR3 is 14 residues. CDR1 MDHEN and CDR2 SYDVKM come from the germline V gene. J was trimmed by 7 bases and V by 4 bases; bases with no gene match: 7.

The sequencing used unsorted PBMCs, collected 4.8 to 5 years after starting antiretroviral therapy. This receptor was obtained from a man between 35 and 55 years old with HIV. This chain connects TRBV28 to TRBJ1-2; 9 bases match TRBD1. The CDR3 protein is CASSSGQGRSGYTF. The CDR3 nucleotides are TGTGCCAGCAGTTCGGGACAGGGTAGGAGTGGCTACACCTTC.